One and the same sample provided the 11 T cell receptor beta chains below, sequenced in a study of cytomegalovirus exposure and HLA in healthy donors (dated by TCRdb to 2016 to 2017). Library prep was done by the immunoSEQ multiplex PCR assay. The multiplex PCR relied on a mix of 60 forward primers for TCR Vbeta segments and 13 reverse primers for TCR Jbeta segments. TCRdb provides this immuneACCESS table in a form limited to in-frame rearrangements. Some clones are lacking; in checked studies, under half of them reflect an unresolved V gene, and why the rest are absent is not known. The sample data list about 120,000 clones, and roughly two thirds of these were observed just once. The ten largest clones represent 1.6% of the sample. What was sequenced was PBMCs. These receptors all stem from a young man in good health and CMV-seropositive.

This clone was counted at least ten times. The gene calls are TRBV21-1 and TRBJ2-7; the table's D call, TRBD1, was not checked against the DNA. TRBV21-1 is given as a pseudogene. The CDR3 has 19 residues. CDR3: CASSKPRGDLLESSYEQYF. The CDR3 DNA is TGTGCCAGCAGCAAACCCAGGGGGGATCTACTAGAGAGCTCCTACGAGCAGTACTTC.

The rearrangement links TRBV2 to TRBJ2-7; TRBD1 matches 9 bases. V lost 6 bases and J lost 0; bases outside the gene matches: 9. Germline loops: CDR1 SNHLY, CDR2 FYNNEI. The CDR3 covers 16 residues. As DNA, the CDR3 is TGTGCCAGCAGACGACCGGGACAGGGAAACTCCTACGAGCAGTACTTC. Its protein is CASRRPGQGNSYEQYF.

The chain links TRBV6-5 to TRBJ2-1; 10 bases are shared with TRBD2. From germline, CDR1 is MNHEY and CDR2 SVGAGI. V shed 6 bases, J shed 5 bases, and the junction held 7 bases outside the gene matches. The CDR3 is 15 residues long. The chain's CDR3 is CASRPIAGGNNEQFF. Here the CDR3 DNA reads TGTGCCAGCAGACCAATAGCGGGAGGCAACAATGAGCAGTTCTTC.

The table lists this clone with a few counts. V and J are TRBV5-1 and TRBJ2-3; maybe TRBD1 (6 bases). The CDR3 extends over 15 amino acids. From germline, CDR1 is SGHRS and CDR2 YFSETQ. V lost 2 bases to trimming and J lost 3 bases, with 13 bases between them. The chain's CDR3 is CASSFTGLSTDTQYF. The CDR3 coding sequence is TGCGCCAGCAGCTTTACAGGGTTGTCGACAGATACGCAGTATTTT. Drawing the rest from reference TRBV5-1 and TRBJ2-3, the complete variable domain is KAGVTQTPRYLIKTRGQQVTLSCSPISGHRSVSWYQQTPGQGLQFLFEYFSETQRNKGNFPGRFSGRQFSNSRSEMNVSTLELGDSALYLCASSFTGLSTDTQYFGPGTRLTVL.

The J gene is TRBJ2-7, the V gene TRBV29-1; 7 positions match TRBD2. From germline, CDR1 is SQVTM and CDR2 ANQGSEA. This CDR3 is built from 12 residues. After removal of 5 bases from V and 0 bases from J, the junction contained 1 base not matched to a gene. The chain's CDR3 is CSVRGSSYEQYF. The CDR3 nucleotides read TGCAGCGTTCGCGGGAGCTCCTACGAGCAGTACTTC.

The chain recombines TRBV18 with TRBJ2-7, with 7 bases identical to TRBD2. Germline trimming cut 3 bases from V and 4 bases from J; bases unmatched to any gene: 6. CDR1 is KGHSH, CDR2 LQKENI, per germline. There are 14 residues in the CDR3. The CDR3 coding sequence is TGTGCCAGCTCACCCGGCCCTAGCGGTTACGAGCAGTACTTC. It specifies CASSPGPSGYEQYF.

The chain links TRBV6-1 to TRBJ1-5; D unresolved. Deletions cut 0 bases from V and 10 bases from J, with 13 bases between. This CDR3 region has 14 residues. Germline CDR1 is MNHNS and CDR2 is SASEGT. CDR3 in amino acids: CASSEAAGVYPQHF. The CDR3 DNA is TGTGCCAGCAGTGAAGCGGCGGGCGTCTACCCCCAGCATTTT.

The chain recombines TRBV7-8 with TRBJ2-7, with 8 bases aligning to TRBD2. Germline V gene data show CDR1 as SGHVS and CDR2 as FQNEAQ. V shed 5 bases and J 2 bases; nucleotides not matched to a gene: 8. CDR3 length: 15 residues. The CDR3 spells CASSLSGSGTYEQYF. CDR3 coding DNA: TGTGCCAGCAGCCTGAGCGGGAGTGGGACCTACGAGCAGTACTTC.

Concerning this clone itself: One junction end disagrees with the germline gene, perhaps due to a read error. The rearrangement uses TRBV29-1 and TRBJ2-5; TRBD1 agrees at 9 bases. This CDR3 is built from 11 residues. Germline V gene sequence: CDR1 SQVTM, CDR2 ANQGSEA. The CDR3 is CSVEDGTGSHF. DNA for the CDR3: TGCAGCGTTGAAGACGGGACAGGGAGTCACTTC.

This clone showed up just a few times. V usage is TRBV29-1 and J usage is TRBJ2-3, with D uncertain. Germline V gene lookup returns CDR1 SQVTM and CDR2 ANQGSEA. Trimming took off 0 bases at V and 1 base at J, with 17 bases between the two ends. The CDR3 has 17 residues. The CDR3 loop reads CSVEDGRQARGTDTQYF. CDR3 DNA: TGCAGCGTTGAAGATGGTAGGCAGGCCCGCGGCACAGATACGCAGTATTTT.

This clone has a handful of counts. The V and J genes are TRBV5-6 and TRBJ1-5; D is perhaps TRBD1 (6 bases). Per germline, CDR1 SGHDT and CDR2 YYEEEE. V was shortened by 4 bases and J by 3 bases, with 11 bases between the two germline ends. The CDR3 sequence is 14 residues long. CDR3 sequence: CASSQGHFNQPQHF. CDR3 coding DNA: TGTGCCAGCAGCCAGGGACATTTCAATCAGCCCCAGCATTTT.